This TCR beta chain was captured in a study of T cell repertoires in ileal Crohn's disease. As regards this clone: Antigen specificity is unknown.

Deletions cut 0 bases from V and 6 bases from J, with 5 bases between. Germline CDR1 and CDR2: SGDLS and YYNGEE. The CDR3 extends over 12 amino acids. Regarding the study as a whole: Compared with CD4 T cells, sorted CD8 cells carried more expanded clones.

Using immunoSEQ multiplex PCR, the repertoire was profiled, and TCRdb retains in-frame clones only, with some absent. This table has about 18,000 clones, 76% appearing once. Indicated time point: inflamed ileum from the surgical specimen. Included were adult ileal or ileocolonic Crohn's patients indicated for ileocolonic resection. The receptor was isolated from an adult with Crohn's disease. The V gene is TRBV9, the J gene TRBJ2-3; D gene uncertain. The specimen was ileal tissue. The CDR3 DNA reads as TGTGCCAGCAGCGTAGTGGAGGATACGCAGTATTTT. Its translation is CASSVVEDTQYF.